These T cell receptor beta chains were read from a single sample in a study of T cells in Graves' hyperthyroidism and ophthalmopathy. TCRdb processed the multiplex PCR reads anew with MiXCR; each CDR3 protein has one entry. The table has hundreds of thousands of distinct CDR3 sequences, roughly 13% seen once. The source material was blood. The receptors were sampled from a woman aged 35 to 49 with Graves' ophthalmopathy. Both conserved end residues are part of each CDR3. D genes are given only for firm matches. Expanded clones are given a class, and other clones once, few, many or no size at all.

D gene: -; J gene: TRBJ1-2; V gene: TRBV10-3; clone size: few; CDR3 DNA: TGTGCCATCAGTGAGTCTGGGGGGATGGATGGCTACACCTTC; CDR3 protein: CAISESGGMDGYTF
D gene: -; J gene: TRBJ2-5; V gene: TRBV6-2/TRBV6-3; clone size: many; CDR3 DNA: TGTGCCAGCAGTGCCGGTTTGCTGCTATTACAAGAGACCCAGTACTTC; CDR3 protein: CASSAGLLLLQETQYF
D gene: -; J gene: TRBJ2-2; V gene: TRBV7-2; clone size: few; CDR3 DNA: TGTGCCAGCAGCGAATCCCTTGTGGGGGGCCGTCTCACCGGGGAGCTGTTTTTT; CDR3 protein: CASSESLVGGRLTGELFF
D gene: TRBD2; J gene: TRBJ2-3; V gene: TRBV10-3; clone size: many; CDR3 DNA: TGTGCCATCAGTTACCCTGGACTAGCGGGGGCCTCCTTTCCTACAGATACGCAGTATTTT; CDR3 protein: CAISYPGLAGASFPTDTQYF
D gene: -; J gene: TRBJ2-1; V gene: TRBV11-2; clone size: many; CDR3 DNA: TGTGCCAGCAGCTTGTCCGTGGATCAATCAAATGAGCAGTTCTTC; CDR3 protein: CASSLSVDQSNEQFF
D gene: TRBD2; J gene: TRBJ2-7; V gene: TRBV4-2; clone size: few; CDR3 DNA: TGTGCCAGCAGCCAAGTTTCCGCTAGCGGAACCTACGAGCAGTACTTC; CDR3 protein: CASSQVSASGTYEQYF
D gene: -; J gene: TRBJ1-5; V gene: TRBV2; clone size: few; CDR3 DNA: TGTGCCAGCAGTGGCACAGGGAAACAGCCCCAGCATTTT; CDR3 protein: CASSGTGKQPQHF
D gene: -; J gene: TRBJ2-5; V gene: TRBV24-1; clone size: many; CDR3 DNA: TGTGCCACCAGTGATAGTGGCCTAGGGCAGGGACAAGAGACCCAGTACTTC; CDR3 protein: CATSDSGLGQGQETQYF
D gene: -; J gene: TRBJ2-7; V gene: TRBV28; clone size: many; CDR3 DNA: TGTGCCAGCAGTCCCCCCCACTATCGGTACGAGCAGTACTTC; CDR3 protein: CASSPPHYRYEQYF
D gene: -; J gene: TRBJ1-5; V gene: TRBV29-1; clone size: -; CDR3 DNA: TGCAGCGTTGCTTCTGGGGCCGATCGCCCCCAGCATTTT; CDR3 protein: CSVASGADRPQHF
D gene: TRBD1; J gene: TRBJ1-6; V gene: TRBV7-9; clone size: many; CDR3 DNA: TGTGCCAGCAGCCTGACAGGGGAAGGCTCACCCCTCCACTTT; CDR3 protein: CASSLTGEGSPLHF
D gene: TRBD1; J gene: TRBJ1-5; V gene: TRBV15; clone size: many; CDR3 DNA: TGTGCCACCAGCAGAGATTTGGGACAGACACAGCCCCAGCATTTT; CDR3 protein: CATSRDLGQTQPQHF
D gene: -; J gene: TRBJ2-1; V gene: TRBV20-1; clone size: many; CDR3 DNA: TGCAGTGCCGAGGGCCCCCAGCCCTCCTACAATGAGCAGTTCTTC; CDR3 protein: CSAEGPQPSYNEQFF
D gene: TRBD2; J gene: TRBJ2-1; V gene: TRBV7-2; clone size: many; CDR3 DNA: TGTGCCAGCAGCTTAGGTGGCGGGGGGGCTATGTTTGGCAATGAGCAGTTCTTC; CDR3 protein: CASSLGGGGAMFGNEQFF
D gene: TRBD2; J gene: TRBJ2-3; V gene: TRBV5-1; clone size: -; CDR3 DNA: TGCGCCAGCAGCTACATAGCGGGGACCACAGATACGCAGTATTTT; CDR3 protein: CASSYIAGTTDTQYF
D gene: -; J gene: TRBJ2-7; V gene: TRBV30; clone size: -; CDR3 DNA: TGTGCCTGGAGTGTAACTTACGTGCAGTACTTC; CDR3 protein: CAWSVTYVQYF
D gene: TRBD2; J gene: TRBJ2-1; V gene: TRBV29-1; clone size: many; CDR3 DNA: TGCAGCGTTGAAGATAAGCGGGAGATCTCCTACAATGAGCAGTTCTTC; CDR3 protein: CSVEDKREISYNEQFF
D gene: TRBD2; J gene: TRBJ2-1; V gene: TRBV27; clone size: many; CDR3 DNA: TGTGCCAGCAGTTTATATCTAGCGGGGCTAAATGAGCAGTTCTTC; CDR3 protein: CASSLYLAGLNEQFF
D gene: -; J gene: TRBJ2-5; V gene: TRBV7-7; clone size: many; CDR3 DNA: TGTGCTAGCAGTGCGAACCGGGACGCCGAAGAGACCCAGTACTTC; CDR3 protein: CASSANRDAEETQYF
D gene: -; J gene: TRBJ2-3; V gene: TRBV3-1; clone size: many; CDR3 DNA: TGTGCCAGCAGCCAAGCCAGCACAGATACGCAGTATTTT; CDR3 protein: CASSQASTDTQYF
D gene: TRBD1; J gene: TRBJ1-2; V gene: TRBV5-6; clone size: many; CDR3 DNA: TGTGCCAGCAGCTTAGGGGGACAGCTCTATGGCTACACCTTC; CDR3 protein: CASSLGGQLYGYTF
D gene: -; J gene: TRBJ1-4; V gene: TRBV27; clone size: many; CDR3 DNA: TGTGCCAGCAGTTTAAATACTCCTAATGAAAAACTGTTTTTT; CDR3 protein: CASSLNTPNEKLFF
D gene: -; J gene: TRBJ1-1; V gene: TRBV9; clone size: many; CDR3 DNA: TGTGCCAGCAGCGTAGGAGGCGGAACCGGCGAAGCTTTCTTT; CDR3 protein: CASSVGGGTGEAFF
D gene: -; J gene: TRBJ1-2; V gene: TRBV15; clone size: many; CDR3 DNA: TGTGCCACCAGCATCCAGGGGCACGCCGCGGAGGGCTACACCTTC; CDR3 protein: CATSIQGHAAEGYTF
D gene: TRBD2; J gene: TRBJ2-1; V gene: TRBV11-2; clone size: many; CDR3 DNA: TGTGCCAGCAGCTTGCGGGGGGGAGGAGATGAGCAGTTCTTC; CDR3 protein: CASSLRGGGDEQFF
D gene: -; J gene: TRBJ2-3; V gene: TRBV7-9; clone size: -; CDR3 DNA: TGTGCCAGCAGCCCAGTGGATGATACGCAGTATTTT; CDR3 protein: CASSPVDDTQYF
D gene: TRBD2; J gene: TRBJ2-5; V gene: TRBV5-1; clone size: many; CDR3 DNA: TGCGCCAGCCGGACTAGCGGACAAGAGACCCAGTACTTC; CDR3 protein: CASRTSGQETQYF
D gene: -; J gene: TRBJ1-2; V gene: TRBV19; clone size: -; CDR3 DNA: TGTGCCAGTAGTCACAGGGCCCCGAGCGGCTACACCTTC; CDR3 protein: CASSHRAPSGYTF
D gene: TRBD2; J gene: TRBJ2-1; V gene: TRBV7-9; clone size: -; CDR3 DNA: TGTGCCAGTCGGACTAGCTGGAGGCAGTATGAGCAGTTCTTC; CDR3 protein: CASRTSWRQYEQFF
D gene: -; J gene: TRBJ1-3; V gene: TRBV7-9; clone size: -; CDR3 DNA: TGTGCCAGCAGCTTTCTTGGGACTTCGCCACCCTCTGGAAACACCATATATTTT; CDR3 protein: CASSFLGTSPPSGNTIYF
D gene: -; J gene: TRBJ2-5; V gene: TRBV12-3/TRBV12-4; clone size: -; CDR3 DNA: TGTGCCAGCAGTTTGGGGAGAATATTCCAAGAGAGCCAGTACTTC; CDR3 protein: CASSLGRIFQESQYF
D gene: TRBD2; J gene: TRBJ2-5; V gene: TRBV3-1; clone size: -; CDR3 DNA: TGTGCCAGCAGCCAAGATCTTGGGCTAGCGGGGGTTAAGACCCAGTACTTC; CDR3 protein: CASSQDLGLAGVKTQYF
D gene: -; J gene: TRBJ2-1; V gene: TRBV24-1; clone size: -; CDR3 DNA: TGTGCCACCAGTGATTTCTACAGGGTGAATGAGCAGTTCTTC; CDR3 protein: CATSDFYRVNEQFF
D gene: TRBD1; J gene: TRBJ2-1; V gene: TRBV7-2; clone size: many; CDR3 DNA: TGTGCCAGCAGCTTCGCCGGGACAGGGCGTCGGAATGAGCAGTTCTTC; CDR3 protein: CASSFAGTGRRNEQFF
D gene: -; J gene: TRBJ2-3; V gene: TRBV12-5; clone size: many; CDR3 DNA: TGTGCTAGTGGGCGGTCTACAAGCACAGATACGCAGTATTTT; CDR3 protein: CASGRSTSTDTQYF
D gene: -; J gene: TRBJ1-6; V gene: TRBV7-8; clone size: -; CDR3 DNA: TGTGCCAGCAGCAAAACCGGGTCCAGATTTTCACCCCTCCACTTT; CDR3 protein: CASSKTGSRFSPLHF
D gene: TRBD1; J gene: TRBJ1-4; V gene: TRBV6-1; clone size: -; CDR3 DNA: TGTGCCAGCAGGATGGACAGGGGGGGCGAAAAACTGTTTTTT; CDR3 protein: CASRMDRGGEKLFF
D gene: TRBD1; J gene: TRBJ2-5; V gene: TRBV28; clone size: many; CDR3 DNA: TGTGCCAGCAGCGATCCAGGGGGCGGCCCAGAGACCCAGTACTTC; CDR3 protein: CASSDPGGGPETQYF
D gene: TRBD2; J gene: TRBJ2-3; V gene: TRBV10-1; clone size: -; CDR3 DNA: TGCGCCAGCAGTGAGACGACTAGCGGGGGGACAGATACGCAGTATTTT; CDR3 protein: CASSETTSGGTDTQYF
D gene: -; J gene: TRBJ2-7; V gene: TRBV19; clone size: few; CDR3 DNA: TGTGCCAGTAGTATTGTGTCAGTCGGGGGGCGATCCTACGAGCAGTACTTC; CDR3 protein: CASSIVSVGGRSYEQYF
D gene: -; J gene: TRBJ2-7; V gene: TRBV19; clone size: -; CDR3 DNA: TGTGCCAGTAGTACCCACCCCGGGCCCTACGAGCAGTACTTC; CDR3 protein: CASSTHPGPYEQYF
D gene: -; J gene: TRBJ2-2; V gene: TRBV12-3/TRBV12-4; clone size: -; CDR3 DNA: TGTGCCAGCAGTTTAGGCTCTAGCGCTGGGGAGCTGTTTTTT; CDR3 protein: CASSLGSSAGELFF